This T cell receptor beta chain was captured in a study of cytomegalovirus exposure and HLA in healthy donors. As for the study in general: Unique TCR beta sequences numbering over 100 million came from 150 million to 200 million T cells in an earlier analysis. Study conclusions and caveats: TCR beta chain V- and J-gene trimming was linked, in a later analysis, to a missense variant in DCLRE1C. As a later analysis revealed, the rate of TCR association differed by HLA locus, with DRB1 most and HLA-C fewest.

Details on this clone: Its antigen is not identified.

V shed 11 bases and J 2 bases; nucleotides not matched to a gene: 13. The CDR3 loop spans 16 amino acids. CDR1 LNHDA and CDR2 SQIVND come from the germline V gene (reference sequence). Researchers ran the PCR with 60 Vbeta and 13 Jbeta primers. Assay used: immunoSEQ multiplex PCR; TCRdb lists only in-frame clones, some missing. The sample records under 150,000 clones, around 81% being singletons. The specimen sequenced was PBMCs. The chain employs TRBV19 and TRBJ2-2, with 8 bases lining up with TRBD1. This sequence originates from a male donor in good health and CMV-seronegative. CDR3 amino acids: CARNPGTGGNTGELFF. In DNA form, the CDR3 reads TGTGCCCGTAATCCTGGGACAGGAGGAAACACCGGGGAGCTGTTTTTT.